The 4 T cell receptor beta chains below were found in one sample sequenced in a study of beta chain features in type 1 diabetes. Whole-study results and caveats: There was a moderate but significant shortening of TCRB CDR3s in all four CD4+ subsets of Type 1 diabetes patients.

For these TCRs, the target antigens are not known. The investigators reverse transcribed all of the isolated RNA, so they sequenced expressed TCRB transcripts. Clones were read by immunoSEQ multiplex PCR, and TCRdb kept only the in-frame ones, dropping some. The sample holds 500,000 to 800,000 clones, around 12% seen once. Sequenced input: naive CD4+ T cells from blood. The receptor source for this set is a man aged 25-45 years with type 1 diabetes.

This rearrangement joins TRBV27 to TRBJ2-1; TRBD2 aligns across 7 bases. The CDR3 consists of 15 residues. The germline gives CDR1 MNHEY, CDR2 SMNVEV (reference sequence). V shed 4 bases and J 7 bases; nucleotides not matched to a gene: 10. The CDR3 loop is CASSSIAAGHNEQFF. The CDR3 nucleotides are TGTGCCAGCAGTTCGATAGCAGCGGGGCATAATGAGCAGTTCTTC.

This chain uses TRBV29-1 with TRBJ1-1, with 8 bases aligning to TRBD1. This CDR3 is built from 13 residues. Germline V CDR1 and CDR2: SQVTM, ANQGSEA. The J segment lost 1 base and the V segment lost 6 bases, leaving 4 bases of the junction unmatched. In DNA form, the CDR3 reads TGCAGCGTAGACAGGGGAGGGAACACTGAAGCTTTCTTT. It is translated as CSVDRGGNTEAFF. Filled out from reference TRBV29-1 and TRBJ1-1, the complete variable domain reads SAVISQKPSRDICQRGTSLTIQCQVDSQVTMMFWYRQQPGQSLTLIATANQGSEATYESGFVIDKFPISRPNLTFSTLTVSNMSPEDSSIYLCSVDRGGNTEAFFGQGTRLTVV.

This clone was detected only a few times. The chain uses TRBV27 and TRBJ2-1; D not resolved. The CDR3 sequence is 15 residues long. V lost 8 bases to trimming and J lost 0 bases, with 14 bases between them. From germline, CDR1 is MNHEY and CDR2 SMNVEV (reference sequence). CDR3 residues: CASGRERSSYNEQFF. The CDR3 DNA reads as TGTGCCAGCGGTCGAGAGAGGAGCTCCTACAATGAGCAGTTCTTC.

V usage is TRBV16 and J usage is TRBJ1-2; maybe TRBD1 (6 bases). CDR3 length: 14 residues. The V gene's germline CDR1 is KGHSY and CDR2 FQNENV. Trimming cost V 0 bases and J 8 bases, with 13 bases left between them. The CDR3: CASSQSWQGIGYTF. The CDR3 DNA reads as TGTGCCAGCAGCCAATCCTGGCAGGGGATCGGCTACACCTTC. The full variable domain, completed using reference TRBV16 and TRBJ1-2, is GEEVAQTPKHLVRGEGQKAKLYCAPIKGHSYVFWYQQVLKNEFKFLISFQNENVFDETGMPKERFSAKCLPNSPCSLEIQATKLEDSAVYFCASSQSWQGIGYTFGSGTRLTVV.